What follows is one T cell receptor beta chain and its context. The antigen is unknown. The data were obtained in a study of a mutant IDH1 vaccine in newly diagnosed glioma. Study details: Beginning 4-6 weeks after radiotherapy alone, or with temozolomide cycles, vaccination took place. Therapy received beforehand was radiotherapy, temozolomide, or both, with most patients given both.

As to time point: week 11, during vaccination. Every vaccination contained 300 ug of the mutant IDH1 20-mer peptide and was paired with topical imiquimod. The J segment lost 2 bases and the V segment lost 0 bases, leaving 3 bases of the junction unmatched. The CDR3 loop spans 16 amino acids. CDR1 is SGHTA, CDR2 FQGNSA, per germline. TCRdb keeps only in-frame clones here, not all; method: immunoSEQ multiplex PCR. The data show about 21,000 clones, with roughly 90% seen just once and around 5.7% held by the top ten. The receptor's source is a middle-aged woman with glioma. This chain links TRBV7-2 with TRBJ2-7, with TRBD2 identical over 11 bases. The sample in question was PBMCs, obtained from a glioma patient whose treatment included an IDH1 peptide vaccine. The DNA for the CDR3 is TGTGCCAGCAGCTTAGCGTTTAGCGGGGGGGCCTACGAGCAGTACTTC. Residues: CASSLAFSGGAYEQYF.